The 25 T cell receptor beta chains given below trace back to one sample, sequenced in a study of PD-L1 blockade in urothelial cancer. The time point denotes: pretreatment peripheral blood. Sequenced by immunoSEQ multiplex PCR; TCRdb stores in-frame clones only, minus some. Here the sample spans about 17,000 clones, about 89% being singletons. The specimen comprised PBMCs, sampled around atezolizumab (anti-PD-L1) treatment. Every receptor here comes from a man in his 70s with urothelial cancer.

The J gene is TRBJ1-2, the V gene TRBV28; 8 nucleotides line up with TRBD1. This CDR3 has 14 residues. Germline CDR1 and CDR2: MDHEN and SYDVKM. J gave up 6 bases and V 5 bases, and 8 bases lay outside the gene matches. The DNA of the CDR3 is TGTGCCAGCAGTATCCCGACAGGGGAGCATGGCTACACCTTC. It codes for CASSIPTGEHGYTF.

This chain uses TRBV5-1 with TRBJ1-6; D perhaps matches TRBD1 (6 bases). Germline V gene lookup returns CDR1 SGHRS and CDR2 YFSETQ. Between the trimmed V and J ends, which lost 4 bases and 8 bases, there was a span of 13 bases. The length of the CDR3 is 14 residues. CDR3 coding DNA: TGCGCCAGCAGCCCCAGGGGTGGGGATTCACCCCTCCACTTT. Its translation is CASSPRGGDSPLHF.

This sequence joins TRBV6-1 and TRBJ2-5; a possible D gene is TRBD1 (6 bases). Trimming cost V 5 bases and J 1 base, with 14 bases left between them. Germline loops: CDR1 MNHNS, CDR2 SASEGT. CDR3 length equals 15 residues. CDR3 loop: CASSRQEGAQETQYF. DNA for the CDR3: TGTGCCAGCAGTAGACAGGAAGGGGCCCAAGAGACCCAGTACTTC.

The chain employs TRBV10-1 and TRBJ1-1; maybe TRBD1 (6 bases). The V end was cut by 6 bases, the J end by 0 bases, with 8 bases between. The CDR3 consists of 13 residues. Germline lookup yields CDR1 WNHNN and CDR2 SYGVQD (reference sequence). The DNA for the CDR3 is TGCGCCAGCAGCGCAGGGGTGAACACTGAAGCTTTCTTT. It translates to CASSAGVNTEAFF.

The V gene is TRBV9, the J gene TRBJ1-1; D unresolved. Trimming took off 4 bases at V and 5 bases at J, with 12 bases between the two ends. This CDR3 region has 13 residues. From germline, CDR1 is SGDLS and CDR2 YYNGEE. CDR3 in DNA: TGTGCCAGCAGCCCTGGCTCGTCTACTGAAGCTTTCTTT. It translates to CASSPGSSTEAFF.

V gene TRBV7-2 combines with J gene TRBJ1-5; D is possibly TRBD1 (5 bases). Trimming removed 7 bases from V and 4 bases from J, with 14 bases in between. This CDR3 is 14 amino acids long. Looked up from germline, CDR1 is SGHTA and CDR2 is FQGNSA. CDR3 sequence reads: CASTKMGGNQPQHF. The CDR3 region has the DNA TGTGCCAGCACCAAGATGGGGGGTAATCAGCCCCAGCATTTT.

The gene calls are TRBV10-2 and TRBJ2-5, with D tentatively TRBD2 (5 bases). The V gene's germline CDR1 is WSHSY and CDR2 SAAADI. V shed 6 bases and J shed 3 bases, with 11 bases lying between them. The CDR3 covers 13 residues. The CDR3 sequence is CASSLRGKETQYF. The CDR3 DNA sequence: TGCGCCAGCAGCCTACGGGGTAAAGAGACCCAGTACTTC.

The chain joins TRBV6-1 to TRBJ1-3; 8 bases fit TRBD1. This CDR3 region has 15 residues. Germline trimming cut 5 bases from V and 3 bases from J; bases unmatched to any gene: 6. The germline V gene has CDR1 MNHNS and CDR2 SASEGT. CDR3: CASSQQGGFGNTIYF. DNA of the CDR3: TGTGCCAGCAGTCAACAGGGGGGATTTGGAAACACCATATATTTT.

The chain links TRBV11-2 to TRBJ2-2, with 11 bases aligning to TRBD2. Trimming at V came to 0 bases and at J to 8 bases, leaving 2 bases not matched to a gene. Germline lookup yields CDR1 SGHAT and CDR2 FQNNGV. The CDR3 spans 15 residues. CDR3 sequence: CASSLELAGAGELFF. CDR3 nucleotide sequence: TGTGCCAGCAGCTTAGAACTAGCGGGGGCGGGGGAGCTGTTTTTT. The full variable domain, with the rest looked up from reference TRBV11-2 and TRBJ2-2, is EAGVAQSPRYKIIEKRQSVAFWCNPISGHATLYWYQQILGQGPKLLIQFQNNGVVDDSQLPKDRFSAERLKGVDSTLKIQPAKLEDSAVYLCASSLELAGAGELFFGEGSRLTVL.

The chain has TRBV7-9 and TRBJ2-7; D not resolved. The CDR3 contains 13 residues. The V gene's germline CDR1 is SEHNR and CDR2 FQNEAQ (reference sequence). The V gene lost 4 bases and the J gene lost 4 bases, with 11 bases spanning the gap. DNA for the CDR3: TGTGCCAGCAGCTCATCTTACAGTTACGAGCAGTACTTC. Translated, it gives CASSSSYSYEQYF.

The table lists this clone with a few counts. The J gene is TRBJ1-1, the V gene TRBV6-1; no definite D call. V shed 2 bases and J shed 6 bases, with 13 bases lying between them. In germline, CDR1 is MNHNS, CDR2 SASEGT. CDR3 size: 14 residues. The CDR3 DNA reads TGTGCCAGCAGTGAAAAGTCGGAGTGGGCTGAAGCTTTCTTT. Its protein product is CASSEKSEWAEAFF.

The table lists this clone with a count of one. This chain uses TRBV19 with TRBJ1-6, with 8 bases aligning to TRBD1. CDR1 and CDR2 from the germline V gene are LNHDA and SQIVND (reference sequence). V lost 7 bases and J lost 7; bases outside the gene matches: 9. The CDR3 contains 15 residues. For the CDR3, the DNA is TGTGCCAGTACCTATAGCTACAGGGGGAATTCACCCCTCCACTTT. Translating it yields CASTYSYRGNSPLHF.

A single count supports this clone. This sequence joins TRBV2 and TRBJ2-3, with TRBD2 identical over 13 bases. CDR1 and CDR2 (germline): SNHLY, FYNNEI. The V and J ends lost 5 bases and 4 bases, in that order; junction bases with no gene match: 3. CDR3 length equals 15 residues. CDR3 loop: CASSPGLAGADTQYF. Here the CDR3 DNA reads TGTGCCAGCAGTCCAGGACTAGCGGGGGCAGATACGCAGTATTTT.

The chain carries TRBV4-2 and TRBJ1-1; D remains ambiguous. The CDR3 sequence is 18 residues long. The germline gives CDR1 LGHNA, CDR2 YNFKEQ. V shed 0 bases and J shed 0 bases, with 17 bases lying between them. The CDR3 coding sequence is TGTGCCAGCAGCCAAGATGCCTTAGAAGTGCCGATGAACACTGAAGCTTTCTTT. Translated: CASSQDALEVPMNTEAFF.

This clone was seen once. The genes are TRBV6-1 and TRBJ2-7; D is possibly TRBD1 (5 bases). The CDR3 contains 13 residues. V dropped 7 bases and J dropped 4 bases, with 14 bases sitting between them. Germline V CDR1 and CDR2: MNHNS, SASEGT. For the CDR3, the DNA is TGTGCCAGCATTCGGACAACGGCATACGAGCAGTACTTC. Residues: CASIRTTAYEQYF.

This chain links TRBV7-6 with TRBJ1-4; possibly TRBD1 for D (5 bases). The ends were cut back, 3 bases at V and 4 bases at J, with 9 bases in the middle. The germline gives CDR1 SGHVS, CDR2 FNYEAQ. The CDR3 runs 14 residues. As DNA, the CDR3 is TGTGCCAGCAGCTTGGGGCAGGGTAATGAAAAACTGTTTTTT. This encodes CASSLGQGNEKLFF. The entire variable domain, with the rest obtained from reference TRBV7-6 and TRBJ1-4, is as follows: GAGVSQSPRYKVTKRGQDVALRCDPISGHVSLYWYRQALGQGPEFLTYFNYEAQQDKSGLPNDRFSAERPEGSISTLTIQRTEQRDSAMYRCASSLGQGNEKLFFGSGTQLSVL.

V gene TRBV11-2 combines with J gene TRBJ1-2, with D perhaps matching TRBD1 (6 bases). Trimming removed 5 bases from V and 5 bases from J, with 12 bases in between. The CDR3 extends over 13 amino acids. Germline V CDR1 and CDR2: SGHAT, FQNNGV. The chain's CDR3 is CASSTGQTYGYTF. The CDR3 DNA reads TGTGCCAGCAGCACCGGACAGACTTATGGCTACACCTTC.

This clone was seen a single time. The chain is built from TRBV5-8 and TRBJ2-4, with D possibly TRBD1 on 6 matching bases. The CDR3 length is 16 residues. Germline values: CDR1 SGHTS, CDR2 YDEGEE. V lost 4 bases and J lost 1, with 15 bases in between. The CDR3 loop is CASSLRPGAAKNIQYF. CDR3 bases: TGTGCCAGCAGCCTGCGTCCAGGGGCGGCCAAAAACATTCAGTACTTC.

The rearrangement uses TRBV27 and TRBJ1-1; D might be TRBD1 (5 bases). This CDR3 region has 15 residues. Germline CDR1 is MNHEY and CDR2 is SMNVEV (reference sequence). V shed 4 bases and J shed 0 bases, with 12 bases lying between them. CDR3 region: CASSSPGTVNTEAFF. CDR3 nucleotides: TGTGCCAGCAGTTCCCCCGGGACTGTGAACACTGAAGCTTTCTTT.

The chain joins TRBV14 to TRBJ2-7; TRBD1 aligns across 10 bases. Trimming cost V 0 bases and J 1 base; bases outside gene matches: 3. This CDR3 comprises 16 residues. Looked up from germline, CDR1 is SGHDN and CDR2 is FVKESK. The CDR3, as DNA: TGTGCCAGCAGCCAAGAGGGACAGGGGTTTTCCTACGAGCAGTACTTC. This codes for CASSQEGQGFSYEQYF.

This clone appeared a few times. This rearrangement joins TRBV10-3 to TRBJ2-3; 9 positions agree with TRBD1. The length of the CDR3 is 15 residues. The V gene end was trimmed by 3 bases and the J gene end by 3 bases; junction bases not matched to a gene: 4. Germline lookup yields CDR1 ENHRY and CDR2 SYGVKD. The CDR3 DNA is TGTGCCATCAGTGATGGACAGGGGTTTACAGATACGCAGTATTTT. As protein: CAISDGQGFTDTQYF.

The V call is TRBV10-2, the J call TRBJ2-3; 7 bases agree with TRBD1. V shed 7 bases, J shed 7 bases, and the junction held 8 bases outside the gene matches. Germline CDR1 is WSHSY and CDR2 is SAAADI. This CDR3 spans 13 amino acids. CDR3 amino acids: CASNPGQPNTQYF. The CDR3 DNA reads as TGCGCCAGCAACCCGGGACAGCCCAATACGCAGTATTTT.

The gene calls are TRBV28 and TRBJ2-5, with D possibly being TRBD1 (5 bases). Germline V gives CDR1 MDHEN, CDR2 SYDVKM. The ends were cut back, 5 bases at V and 6 bases at J, with 13 bases in the middle. The CDR3 is made up of 13 amino acids. The CDR3 reads CASSQPGRKTQYF. CDR3 DNA sequence: TGTGCCAGCAGTCAACCAGGGCGGAAGACCCAGTACTTC.

The chain recombines TRBV7-2 with TRBJ1-5; D not resolved. The germline gives CDR1 SGHTA, CDR2 FQGNSA. V lost 6 bases, J lost 0 bases, and 9 bases lay in between. The CDR3 runs 14 residues. CDR3: CASSSVFSNQPQHF. CDR3 nucleotide sequence: TGTGCCAGCAGTTCAGTCTTTAGCAATCAGCCCCAGCATTTT.

V gene TRBV7-8 combines with J gene TRBJ1-2, with TRBD1 identical over 9 bases. Germline assignment: CDR1 SGHVS and CDR2 FQNEAQ. J gave up 0 bases and V 5 bases, and 7 bases lay outside the gene matches. The length of the CDR3 is 16 residues. CDR3 residues: CASSRRQGGTNYGYTF. CDR3 nucleotide sequence: TGTGCCAGCAGCCGTAGACAGGGGGGAACTAACTATGGCTACACCTTC.